The next 26 T cell receptor beta chains were all read from a single sample in a study of radiotherapy plus CTLA-4 blockade in lung cancer. TCRdb keeps only in-frame clones here, not all; method: immunoSEQ multiplex PCR. The sample yields about 15,000 clones, 72% seen once. The material sequenced was peripheral blood, taken from a patient treated with radiotherapy plus ipilimumab. Source of these receptors: a human donor with non-small cell lung cancer whose response to radiotherapy plus ipilimumab could not be evaluated.

The chain combines TRBV9 with TRBJ1-2; the D gene is possibly TRBD1 (6 bases). Germline CDR1 reads SGDLS; CDR2 reads YYNGEE. CDR3 length equals 19 residues. V dropped 0 bases and J dropped 0 bases, with 21 bases sitting between them. The CDR3 here is CASSVEGGVLRISNYGYTF. In DNA, the CDR3 is TGTGCCAGCAGCGTAGAGGGGGGGGTCCTCCGAATTTCTAACTATGGCTACACCTTC.

This clone has only a few counts. V and J are TRBV7-2 and TRBJ2-3; TRBD2 matches 10 bases. J lost 6 bases, V lost 3 bases, and 9 bases had no gene match. Germline V gene lookup returns CDR1 SGHTA and CDR2 FQGNSA. CDR3 size: 16 residues. CDR3 nucleotide sequence: TGTGCCAGCAGCTTTCTTAGCGGGGGGAGGGGGGATACGCAGTATTTT. Its protein is CASSFLSGGRGDTQYF.

This rearrangement joins TRBV15 to TRBJ2-7; 7 bases match TRBD1. The CDR3 has 14 amino acids. After removal of 3 bases from V and 4 bases from J, the junction contained 6 bases not matched to a gene. From germline, CDR1 is LNHNV and CDR2 YYDKDF (reference sequence). This CDR3 reads CATSSVRGPYEQYF. CDR3 DNA sequence: TGTGCCACCAGCAGCGTAAGGGGGCCATACGAGCAGTACTTC.

This clone was found a few times. CDR3: CASSEARYEQYF. The CDR3 DNA is TGTGCCAGCAGTGAAGCCCGCTACGAGCAGTACTTC. The chain is built from TRBV6-1 and TRBJ2-7; D is uncertain. In germline, CDR1 is MNHNS, CDR2 SASEGT. The CDR3 spans 12 residues. V shed 0 bases and J shed 3 bases, with 3 bases lying between them.

This chain joins TRBV7-2 and TRBJ2-7, with TRBD1 as a possible D gene (6 bases). Deletions cut 1 base from V and 4 bases from J, with 14 bases between. The CDR3 loop spans 15 amino acids. Germline V gives CDR1 SGHTA, CDR2 FQGNSA. The CDR3 reads CASSLEPGQRYEQYV. The CDR3 DNA sequence: TGTGCCAGCAGCTTAGAGCCCGGACAGCGTTACGAGCAGTACGTC.

This rearrangement joins TRBV7-2 to TRBJ1-5; D unresolved. The CDR3 is 12 residues long. Per germline, CDR1 SGHTA and CDR2 FQGNSA. Between the trimmed V and J ends, which lost 5 bases and 4 bases, there was a span of 6 bases. The CDR3 DNA is TGTGCCAGCAGCCCTGAGAATCAGCCCCAGCATTTT. Protein: CASSPENQPQHF.

The chain combines TRBV5-1 with TRBJ1-3; 10 positions agree with TRBD1. CDR1 is SGHRS and CDR2 is YFSETQ in the germline V gene. Germline trimming cut 4 bases from V and 2 bases from J; bases unmatched to any gene: 9. The CDR3 runs to 17 residues. The CDR3 region has the DNA TGCGCCAGCAGCCAAAGGACAGGGGGTAGAGCTGGAAACACCATATATTTT. Its translation: CASSQRTGGRAGNTIYF. The full variable domain, its missing parts supplied by reference TRBV5-1 and TRBJ1-3, is KAGVTQTPRYLIKTRGQQVTLSCSPISGHRSVSWYQQTPGQGLQFLFEYFSETQRNKGNFPGRFSGRQFSNSRSEMNVSTLELGDSALYLCASSQRTGGRAGNTIYFGEGSWLTVV.

The chain has TRBV5-4 and TRBJ2-5; 8 bases align to TRBD2. The CDR3 runs 15 residues. With V trimmed by 4 bases and J by 4 bases, 9 bases remained unmatched. CDR1 is SGHNT and CDR2 is YYREEE in the germline V gene (reference sequence). CDR3 region: CASSLASAGGETQYF. CDR3 DNA: TGTGCCAGCAGCCTGGCGTCGGCGGGAGGAGAGACCCAGTACTTC.

The CDR3 is CASSWGGLNTEAFF. Written as DNA, the CDR3 is TGCGCCAGCAGCTGGGGGGGCCTGAACACTGAAGCTTTCTTT. This sequence joins TRBV5-1 and TRBJ1-1, with a tentative D call TRBD1 (6 bases). V lost 3 bases, J lost 0 bases, and 9 bases lay in between. Germline CDR1 reads SGHRS; CDR2 reads YFSETQ. This CDR3 has 14 residues. Supplemented by reference TRBV5-1 and TRBJ1-1, the full variable domain reads KAGVTQTPRYLIKTRGQQVTLSCSPISGHRSVSWYQQTPGQGLQFLFEYFSETQRNKGNFPGRFSGRQFSNSRSEMNVSTLELGDSALYLCASSWGGLNTEAFFGQGTRLTVV.

The table lists this clone with a few counts. The V call is TRBV5-1, the J call TRBJ1-2, with D perhaps TRBD1 (5 bases). The germline V and J ends were trimmed by 7 bases and 3 bases, with 7 bases remaining between them. This CDR3 spans 11 amino acids. Germline lookup yields CDR1 SGHRS and CDR2 YFSETQ. CDR3 DNA sequence: TGCGCCAGCGGGGGGGACTATGGCTACACCTTC. Protein: CASGGDYGYTF.

The chain links TRBV5-6 to TRBJ1-1, with unresolved D. The germline gives CDR1 SGHDT, CDR2 YYEEEE. The CDR3 loop spans 13 amino acids. V dropped 0 bases and J dropped 1 base, with 4 bases sitting between them. The CDR3 DNA reads as TGTGCCAGCAGCTTGGATAGGAACACTGAAGCTTTCTTT. Protein product: CASSLDRNTEAFF.

The chain joins TRBV18 to TRBJ1-1; D is uncertain. The CDR3 sequence is 17 residues long. V was cut by 4 bases and J by 1 base, with 19 bases left in between. Germline CDR1 is KGHSH and CDR2 is LQKENI. CDR3 in amino acids: CASSLVTLTGGNTEAFF. In DNA form, the CDR3 reads TGTGCCAGCTCACTCGTGACCCTAACCGGCGGGAACACTGAAGCTTTCTTT.

The V gene is TRBV28, the J gene TRBJ1-2; D is undetermined. The CDR3 has 15 amino acids. Trimming cost V 4 bases and J 7 bases, with 19 bases left between them. Germline-derived CDR1 and CDR2 are MDHEN and SYDVKM. CDR3 DNA sequence: TGTGCCAGCAGTTCCTCGTCTGGAGGGTCGGGTGGCTACACCTTC. This sequence encodes CASSSSSGGSGGYTF.

This clone was seen once. The V gene is TRBV5-4, the J gene TRBJ1-1, with 7 positions matching TRBD1. Germline values: CDR1 SGHNT, CDR2 YYREEE (reference sequence). This CDR3 region has 14 residues. V gave up 3 bases and J gave up 5 bases; unmatched junction bases: 7. CDR3 sequence (DNA): TGTGCCAGCAGCTCGGACAGGATAGAAACTGAAGCTTTCTTT. This sequence encodes CASSSDRIETEAFF.

The chain employs TRBV5-1 and TRBJ1-2; TRBD1 agrees at 10 bases. Germline assignment: CDR1 SGHRS and CDR2 YFSETQ. The junction had 8 bases not matched to a gene; V was cut back by 3 bases and J by 6 bases. The CDR3 totals 15 residues. CDR3 in DNA: TGCGCCAGCAGCTCTGGGACAGGGGATGTAGATGGCTACACCTTC. Protein product: CASSSGTGDVDGYTF.

This clone has only one observation. CDR3 sequence: CASSLSDRGPGELFF. Written as DNA, the CDR3 is TGTGCCAGCAGTTTATCGGACAGGGGGCCTGGGGAGCTGTTTTTT. This sequence joins TRBV28 and TRBJ2-2; 11 bases are shared with TRBD1. The CDR3 is 15 residues long. After removal of 1 base from V and 8 bases from J, the junction contained 3 bases not matched to a gene. Germline loops: CDR1 MDHEN, CDR2 SYDVKM.

CDR3 sequence (DNA): TGTGCCAGCAGCTTTTGGGACAGGGAAGAAAAACTGTTTTTT. Protein: CASSFWDREEKLFF. V and J are TRBV5-6 and TRBJ1-4, with 9 bases lining up with TRBD1. From germline, CDR1 is SGHDT and CDR2 YYEEEE. J was trimmed by 8 bases and V by 2 bases; bases with no gene match: 4. The CDR3 length is 14 residues.

Written as DNA, the CDR3 is TGTGCCAGTAGTATACGTCAGGGGGCGAAATCTTACGAGCAGTACTTC. This gives the protein CASSIRQGAKSYEQYF. The chain combines TRBV19 with TRBJ2-7; 8 positions agree with TRBD1. The V gene's germline CDR1 is LNHDA and CDR2 SQIVND (reference sequence). Losses at the gene ends were 2 bases for V and 4 bases for J; bases not matched to a gene: 10. CDR3 size: 16 residues. Complete variable domain (other parts from reference TRBV19 and TRBJ2-7): DGGITQSPKYLFRKEGQNVTLSCEQNLNHDAMYWYRQDPGQGLRLIYYSQIVNDFQKGDIAEGYSVSREKKESFPLTVTSAQKNPTAFYLCASSIRQGAKSYEQYFGPGTRLTVT.

This sequence joins TRBV29-1 and TRBJ1-3; 7 nucleotides agree with TRBD1. In germline, CDR1 is SQVTM, CDR2 ANQGSEA. The CDR3 extends over 16 amino acids. J gave up 0 bases and V 2 bases, and 7 bases lay outside the gene matches. The CDR3 reads CSVESTGPSSGNTIYF. Written as DNA, the CDR3 is TGCAGCGTTGAATCGACAGGGCCGAGCTCTGGAAACACCATATATTTT.

The chain has TRBV11-2 and TRBJ1-1; D possibly corresponds to TRBD1 (5 bases). CDR1 is SGHAT, CDR2 FQNNGV, per germline. Trimming shortened V by 5 bases and J by 9 bases, and 13 bases separated the two germline ends. This CDR3 comprises 12 residues. The CDR3 DNA reads as TGTGCCAGCAGCCTAGTCCAGGGAAAAGCTTTCTTT. Amino acids: CASSLVQGKAFF.

The chain is built from TRBV5-1 and TRBJ1-2, with D perhaps TRBD1 (6 bases). Trimming removed 6 bases at V and 5 bases at J, with 17 bases between. Germline CDR1 is SGHRS and CDR2 is YFSETQ. The CDR3 sequence is 14 residues long. The CDR3 region has the DNA TGCGCCAGCACCCTCAGGGGCGGAGAGTATGGCTACACCTTC. It encodes CASTLRGGEYGYTF.

V gene TRBV28 combines with J gene TRBJ2-1, with 8 bases fitting TRBD1. This CDR3 is built from 12 residues. Per germline, CDR1 MDHEN and CDR2 SYDVKM. After removal of 10 bases from V and 9 bases from J, the junction contained 8 bases not matched to a gene. CDR3 sequence (DNA): TGTGCCACCATGACAGGGGTTCTTGAGCAGTTCTTC. Its translation is CATMTGVLEQFF.

V and J are TRBV30 and TRBJ1-3, with D unresolved. Trimming left V 4 bases short and J 4 bases short, with 8 bases between. The CDR3 runs 12 residues. CDR1 and CDR2 (germline): GTSNPN, SVGIG (reference sequence). Written as DNA, the CDR3 is TGTGCCTGGAAGGCGGCGGGAAACACCATATATTTT. Its translation is CAWKAAGNTIYF.

The chain has TRBV2 and TRBJ2-7; tentatively, D is TRBD2 (5 bases). V lost 7 bases, J lost 3 bases, and 13 bases lay in between. The CDR3 length is 13 residues. Germline V gives CDR1 SNHLY, CDR2 FYNNEI. This CDR3 reads CASNGLRDYEQYV. CDR3 DNA sequence: TGTGCCAGCAACGGACTGAGGGACTACGAGCAGTACGTC.

In its sample, this clone is medium-sized. The chain has TRBV6-1 and TRBJ2-7; 7 bases are a match to TRBD2. CDR1 is MNHNS and CDR2 is SASEGT in the germline V gene. J gave up 2 bases and V 5 bases, and 3 bases lay outside the gene matches. The CDR3 consists of 13 residues. In nucleotides, the CDR3 is TGTGCCAGCAGTCAGCGGGGAGCCTACGAGCAGTACTTC. Its translation is CASSQRGAYEQYF.

V gene TRBV11-2 combines with J gene TRBJ1-1, with unresolved D. The ends were cut back, 8 bases at V and 0 bases at J, with 10 bases in the middle. Germline CDR1 is SGHAT and CDR2 is FQNNGV. This CDR3 has 13 residues. The CDR3 nucleotides are TGTGCCAGCGAGGCCTATTTGAACACTGAAGCTTTCTTT. Translated: CASEAYLNTEAFF.